This T cell receptor (beta chain) was sequenced in a study of blood T cell repertoires in COVID-19. Looking at the study overall: From the United States, Italy and Spain came samples of acute and convalescent COVID-19.

The CDR3 length is 19 residues. The germline V gene has CDR1 MDHEN and CDR2 SYDVKM. Trimming took off 4 bases at V and 1 base at J, with 23 bases between the two ends. Original analysis: Scientists estimated how many nucleated cells there were by amplifying reference gene primers. Profiling relied on immunoSEQ multiplex PCR, and the TCRdb table lists in-frame clones only, not all of them. The V and J calls and clone size are taken from that table; D and trimming were inferred from the DNA. The sample lists some 310,000 clones, about nine tenths occurring once. The chain links TRBV28 to TRBJ1-3; D is possibly TRBD1 (6 bases). This TCR was recovered from a man aged 50 or older with active or convalescent COVID-19. Sequencing was done on a sample of peripheral blood. CDR3: CASSSTRRAGAYSGNTIYF. For the CDR3, the DNA is TGTGCCAGCAGTTCTACCCGTCGGGCAGGGGCTTATTCTGGAAACACCATATATTTT.